The 32 T cell receptor beta chains reported below all come from one sample, sequenced in a study of shared clonotypes between healthy human individuals (dated by TCRdb to about 2020). The receptor library was made with the immunoSEQ multiplex PCR assay. The immuneACCESS repertoire file appears here via TCRdb, limited to in-frame rearrangements. These files lack a portion of the clones; in checked studies, under half of the deficit traces to unresolved V genes, and the cause of the others is not known. This sample gives some 2,000,000 clones in total; 85% to 95% of them show up just once. In total, the top ten clones hold more than 0.1% of the sample. The sequencing sample was made of naive CD4+ T cells sorted from blood. The sample's cell subset or site, from its label and the paper: CD45RA+ positively selected. The receptors were sampled from a man younger than 35 in good health.

The chain employs TRBV7-9 and TRBJ2-2, with TRBD1 as a possible D gene (5 bases). The CDR3 is 15 residues long. Trimming stripped 4 bases from V and 5 bases from J, with 14 bases between. In germline, CDR1 is SEHNR, CDR2 FQNEAQ (reference sequence). The CDR3: CASSSRRGWTGELFF. The CDR3 nucleotides are TGTGCCAGCAGCTCCCGTAGGGGATGGACCGGGGAGCTGTTTTTT.

The J gene is TRBJ2-4, the V gene TRBV4-1; 10 nucleotides match TRBD1. V lost 0 bases to trimming and J lost 1 base; unmatched junction nucleotides: 3. Germline CDR1 MGHRA, CDR2 YSYEKL. The CDR3 is 17 residues long. CDR3 coding DNA: TGCGCCAGCAGCCAAGAGGGACAGGGGTTCGCCAAAAACATTCAGTACTTC. It translates to CASSQEGQGFAKNIQYF.

This chain uses TRBV28 with TRBJ1-4; a possible D gene is TRBD1 (6 bases). In germline, CDR1 is MDHEN, CDR2 SYDVKM. CDR3 length: 16 residues. V lost 6 bases to trimming and J lost 7 bases, with 21 bases between them. The CDR3, as DNA: TGTGCCAGCAGCCCCCCCGTGGGACACAAAGGTGAAAAACTGTTTTTT. Its translation is CASSPPVGHKGEKLFF. The entire variable domain, with the rest obtained from reference TRBV28 and TRBJ1-4, is as follows: DVKVTQSSRYLVKRTGEKVFLECVQDMDHENMFWYRQDPGLGLRLIYFSYDVKMKEKGDIPEGYSVSREKKERFSLILESASTNQTSMYLCASSPPVGHKGEKLFFGSGTQLSVL.

This chain connects TRBV5-5 to TRBJ2-3; no clear D. Trimming took 0 bases from V and 2 from J, leaving 10 bases between them. This CDR3 has 15 residues. CDR1 and CDR2 (germline): SGHKS, YYEKEE (reference sequence). The CDR3 here is CASSLGQINTDTQYF. The CDR3 DNA is TGTGCCAGCAGCTTGGGGCAGATTAACACAGATACGCAGTATTTT.

The chain has TRBV10-1 and TRBJ2-3; 9 positions agree with TRBD2. The CDR3 has 14 amino acids. CDR1 and CDR2 (germline): WNHNN, SYGVQD (reference sequence). V trimming: 3 bases; J trimming: 6 bases; junction bases outside the gene matches: 4. CDR3 DNA sequence: TGCGCCAGCAGTGACGCGGGGGGGGTCGATACGCAGTATTTT. Amino acid sequence: CASSDAGGVDTQYF.

The CDR3 reads CASSLQGSGDTQYF. DNA of the CDR3: TGTGCCAGCAGCTTGCAGGGTAGTGGAGATACGCAGTATTTT. This chain joins TRBV7-8 and TRBJ2-3; TRBD1 might be the D (5 bases). Trimming took 3 bases from V and 5 from J, leaving 12 bases between them. From germline, CDR1 is SGHVS and CDR2 FQNEAQ. The CDR3 consists of 14 residues.

Comments on this clone: This same CDR3 is encoded by further DNA sequences in the sample. The chain has TRBV5-1 and TRBJ1-3; 7 nucleotides agree with TRBD1. The CDR3 contains 15 residues. In germline, CDR1 is SGHRS, CDR2 YFSETQ. J was trimmed by 2 bases and V by 0 bases; bases with no gene match: 2. CDR3 residues: CASSLAGTAGNTIYF. Written as DNA, the CDR3 is TGCGCCAGCAGCTTGGCCGGGACAGCTGGAAACACCATATATTTT. The whole variable domain, filled in from reference TRBV5-1 and TRBJ1-3, reads KAGVTQTPRYLIKTRGQQVTLSCSPISGHRSVSWYQQTPGQGLQFLFEYFSETQRNKGNFPGRFSGRQFSNSRSEMNVSTLELGDSALYLCASSLAGTAGNTIYFGEGSWLTVV.

V is TRBV18 and J is TRBJ2-3; D is uncertain. The CDR3 is 12 residues long. The V gene lost 8 bases and the J gene lost 3 bases, with 9 bases spanning the gap. Per germline, CDR1 KGHSH and CDR2 LQKENI. The CDR3 DNA reads as TGTGCCAGCCGTCTGGTTACAGATACGCAGTATTTT. It encodes CASRLVTDTQYF.

The chain uses TRBV4-1 and TRBJ2-3; D not certain. This CDR3 is built from 18 residues. Germline V gives CDR1 MGHRA, CDR2 YSYEKL. The V end lost 0 bases, the J end lost 2 bases, and 18 bases lay between the germline ends. This chain's CDR3 is CASSQDRYPELFTDTQYF. CDR3 nucleotide sequence: TGCGCCAGCAGCCAAGATAGGTACCCCGAGCTTTTCACAGATACGCAGTATTTT.

This clone was found a few times. CDR3 coding DNA: TGTGCCAGCTCACCAATAGGGGACAAAGCTAACTATGGCTACACCTTC. Translation gives CASSPIGDKANYGYTF. The V call is TRBV18, the J call TRBJ1-2; weak D call: TRBD1 (6 bases). The length of the CDR3 is 16 residues. The germline V gene encodes CDR1 KGHSH and CDR2 LQKENI. V lost 2 bases and J 0 bases, leaving 13 bases between the germline ends.

This rearrangement joins TRBV7-2 to TRBJ2-7; a weak D match, TRBD1 (6 bases). Looked up from germline, CDR1 is SGHTA and CDR2 is FQGNSA. The ends were cut back, 5 bases at V and 6 bases at J, with 17 bases in the middle. This CDR3 region has 14 residues. Written as DNA, the CDR3 is TGTGCCAGCAGCCCAGGACAGTCCCGGCGCGAGCAGTACTTC. This translates into CASSPGQSRREQYF. Variable domain in full (rest from reference TRBV7-2 and TRBJ2-7): GAGVSQSPSNKVTEKGKDVELRCDPISGHTALYWYRQSLGQGLEFLIYFQGNSAPDKSGLPSDRFSAERTGGSVSTLTIQRTQQEDSAVYLCASSPGQSRREQYFGPGTRLTVT.

This sequence joins TRBV19 and TRBJ1-1; D remains unclear. This CDR3 is built from 15 residues. Germline loops: CDR1 LNHDA, CDR2 SQIVND (reference sequence). Deletions cut 6 bases from V and 0 bases from J, with 14 bases between. The CDR3 sequence is CASREQGPLNTEAFF. Here the CDR3 DNA reads TGTGCCAGTAGGGAACAAGGGCCCCTGAACACTGAAGCTTTCTTT.

V and J are TRBV6-6 and TRBJ2-1; possibly TRBD1 or TRBD2 for D (5 bases each). CDR3 size: 16 residues. Germline loops: CDR1 MNHNY, CDR2 SVGAGI (reference sequence). V was cut by 3 bases and J by 3 bases, with 15 bases left in between. The CDR3, as DNA: TGTGCCAGCAGTTATCGGCCAGGGACCGGCTACAATGAGCAGTTCTTC. It translates to CASSYRPGTGYNEQFF.

The rearrangement links TRBV7-2 to TRBJ2-2; D might be TRBD2 (5 bases). The CDR3 is 16 residues long. Trimming took 1 base from V and 6 from J, leaving 15 bases between them. CDR1 and CDR2 from the germline V gene are SGHTA and FQGNSA. The CDR3 DNA follows: TGTGCCAGCAGCTTAGGAACTAGTCCCACCGCCGGGGAGCTGTTTTTT. Encoded protein: CASSLGTSPTAGELFF.

The chain employs TRBV5-1 and TRBJ2-2, with D unresolved. Between the trimmed V and J ends, which lost 2 bases and 3 bases, there was a span of 8 bases. CDR3 length equals 14 residues. Germline V gives CDR1 SGHRS, CDR2 YFSETQ. Written as DNA, the CDR3 is TGCGCCAGCAGCTTAATGGGTTACACCGGGGAGCTGTTTTTT. This translates into CASSLMGYTGELFF.

This clone occurred once. The rearrangement links TRBV9 to TRBJ2-5; 9 bases are a match to TRBD2. The germline V gene has CDR1 SGDLS and CDR2 YYNGEE. This CDR3 contains 17 residues. Germline trimming cut 0 bases from V and 1 base from J; bases unmatched to any gene: 7. This CDR3 reads CASSVGDSGRGQETQYF. Here the CDR3 DNA reads TGTGCCAGCAGCGTAGGTGATAGCGGGAGAGGCCAAGAGACCCAGTACTTC. Full variable domain (remainder filled in from reference TRBV9 and TRBJ2-5): DSGVTQTPKHLITATGQRVTLRCSPRSGDLSVYWYQQSLDQGLQFLIQYYNGEERAKGNILERFSAQQFPDLHSELNLSSLELGDSALYFCASSVGDSGRGQETQYFGPGTRLLVL.

The chain combines TRBV19 with TRBJ1-2; 7 nucleotides line up with TRBD1. CDR1 is LNHDA, CDR2 SQIVND, per germline (reference sequence). The CDR3 spans 15 residues. Trimming cost V 6 bases and J 4 bases; bases outside gene matches: 11. CDR3 nucleotide sequence: TGTGCCAGTAGACCCTTCGGGACAGAGTCCTATGGCTACACCTTC. Residues: CASRPFGTESYGYTF. Using reference TRBV19 and TRBJ1-2 for the parts outside the CDR3, the full variable domain is DGGITQSPKYLFRKEGQNVTLSCEQNLNHDAMYWYRQDPGQGLRLIYYSQIVNDFQKGDIAEGYSVSREKKESFPLTVTSAQKNPTAFYLCASRPFGTESYGYTFGSGTRLTVV.

This rearrangement joins TRBV5-1 to TRBJ1-1; TRBD1 aligns across 7 bases. This CDR3 region has 14 residues. CDR1 SGHRS and CDR2 YFSETQ come from the germline V gene. With V trimmed by 4 bases and J by 4 bases, 7 bases remained unmatched. CDR3 in amino acids: CASSAEQGFTEAFF. CDR3 sequence (DNA): TGCGCCAGCAGCGCGGAACAGGGGTTCACTGAAGCTTTCTTT. Full variable domain (remainder filled in from reference TRBV5-1 and TRBJ1-1): KAGVTQTPRYLIKTRGQQVTLSCSPISGHRSVSWYQQTPGQGLQFLFEYFSETQRNKGNFPGRFSGRQFSNSRSEMNVSTLELGDSALYLCASSAEQGFTEAFFGQGTRLTVV.

The chain carries TRBV29-1 and TRBJ2-1; D is possibly TRBD1 (7 bases). The V gene's germline CDR1 is SQVTM and CDR2 ANQGSEA. CDR3 size: 13 residues. V was pared by 6 bases and J by 5 bases, with 14 bases between. The DNA of the CDR3 is TGCAGCGTCCAGGGGGGCTTCAACAATGAGCAGTTCTTC. As protein: CSVQGGFNNEQFF.

The genes are TRBV19 and TRBJ1-6, with 9 positions matching TRBD1. The germline CDR1 and CDR2 sequences are LNHDA and SQIVND (reference sequence). J lost 5 bases, V lost 0 bases, and 5 bases had no gene match. The CDR3 is 17 amino acids. For the CDR3, the DNA is TGTGCCAGTAGTATAGATACGAGACAGGGGGATAATTCACCCCTCCACTTT. Encoded protein: CASSIDTRQGDNSPLHF.

The chain carries TRBV30 and TRBJ1-6, with D possibly TRBD1 on 5 matching bases. CDR1 is GTSNPN, CDR2 SVGIG, per germline (reference sequence). V was shortened by 0 bases and J by 13 bases, with 13 bases between the two germline ends. This CDR3 spans 13 amino acids. The CDR3: CAWSVFRGDPLHF. CDR3 in DNA: TGTGCCTGGAGTGTATTTCGGGGGGATCCCCTCCACTTT.

This chain uses TRBV6-5 with TRBJ1-2; 9 bases align to TRBD1. Germline CDR1 and CDR2: MNHEY and SVGAGI. The CDR3 has 13 amino acids. Unmatched junction bases numbered 7, after V lost 6 bases and J lost 8 bases. As DNA, the CDR3 is TGTGCCAGCAGATCGGGACAGGGCGAAGGCTACACCTTC. Protein: CASRSGQGEGYTF.

The V gene is TRBV5-1, the J gene TRBJ2-2; D uncertain. This CDR3 region has 14 residues. V lost 4 bases, J lost 2 bases, and 9 bases lay in between. The germline V gene encodes CDR1 SGHRS and CDR2 YFSETQ. The CDR3 sequence is CASSVAVNTGELFF. CDR3 in DNA: TGCGCCAGCAGCGTAGCAGTTAACACCGGGGAGCTGTTTTTT. The full variable domain, rest sourced from reference TRBV5-1 and TRBJ2-2, is KAGVTQTPRYLIKTRGQQVTLSCSPISGHRSVSWYQQTPGQGLQFLFEYFSETQRNKGNFPGRFSGRQFSNSRSEMNVSTLELGDSALYLCASSVAVNTGELFFGEGSRLTVL.

Regarding this clone: This sample also contains other DNA sequences that code for the same CDR3. The chain's CDR3 is CASSLDGAYNQPQHF. The CDR3 DNA follows: TGTGCCAGCAGCCTGGACGGAGCCTACAATCAGCCCCAGCATTTT. The chain couples TRBV7-9 to TRBJ1-5; D not resolved. CDR1 SEHNR and CDR2 FQNEAQ come from the germline V gene (reference sequence). The length of the CDR3 is 15 residues. The V gene lost 5 bases and the J gene lost 3 bases, with 14 bases spanning the gap. Based on the CDR3 plus reference TRBV7-9 and TRBJ1-5, the full variable domain is DTGVSQNPRHKITKRGQNVTFRCDPISEHNRLYWYRQTLGQGPEFLTYFQNEAQLEKSRLLSDRFSAERPKGSFSTLEIQRTEQGDSAMYLCASSLDGAYNQPQHFGDGTRLSIL.

This rearrangement joins TRBV7-2 to TRBJ2-1, with TRBD2 identical over 7 bases. The CDR3 runs to 16 residues. V lost 4 bases, J lost 4 bases, and 10 bases stayed unmatched. In germline, CDR1 is SGHTA, CDR2 FQGNSA. CDR3 nucleotide sequence: TGTGCCAGCAGCTCATCCAGCGGGACCGTATACAATGAGCAGTTCTTC. Protein product: CASSSSSGTVYNEQFF.

This chain's CDR3 is CASSLPTPGQGGYTF. Written as DNA, the CDR3 is TGTGCCAGCAGCTTGCCGACCCCGGGACAGGGAGGCTACACCTTC. J is TRBJ1-2 and V is TRBV5-6; 9 bases align to TRBD1. CDR3 length: 15 amino acids. J lost 8 bases, V lost 1 base, and 9 bases had no gene match. CDR1 is SGHDT and CDR2 is YYEEEE in the germline V gene.

As concerns this clone: Other nucleotide sequences from this sample produce the same CDR3. The chain combines TRBV5-4 with TRBJ2-5, with D perhaps TRBD1 (6 bases). The CDR3 is 14 amino acids. CDR1 SGHNT and CDR2 YYREEE come from the germline V gene (reference sequence). V was shortened by 2 bases and J by 1 base, with 9 bases between the two germline ends. This chain's CDR3 is CASSFQGSQETQYF. In DNA, the CDR3 is TGTGCCAGCAGCTTCCAGGGGTCCCAAGAGACCCAGTACTTC.

CDR3: CASSIQEPTQYF. CDR3 sequence (DNA): TGTGCCAGCAGTATACAGGAGCCCACCCAGTACTTC. J is TRBJ2-5 and V is TRBV2; D is perhaps TRBD1 (5 bases). This CDR3 comprises 12 residues. The V end lost 5 bases, the J end lost 8 bases, and 12 bases lay between the germline ends. Germline V gene sequence: CDR1 SNHLY, CDR2 FYNNEI.

This clone was detected a few times. The gene calls are TRBV6-1 and TRBJ2-6, with 8 bases lining up with TRBD1. The CDR3 consists of 18 residues. J gave up 0 bases and V 3 bases, and 7 bases lay outside the gene matches. Germline CDR1 and CDR2: MNHNS and SASEGT. In DNA, the CDR3 is TGTGCCAGCAGTGACCCCGGGACAGGCCCCTCTGGGGCCAACGTCCTGACTTTC. This codes for CASSDPGTGPSGANVLTF.

CDR3 nucleotides: TGTGCCAGCAGCCAAGGTTATAGCGGCGGCGAGCAGTACTTC. Translating it yields CASSQGYSGGEQYF. The V and J genes are TRBV5-4 and TRBJ2-7; maybe TRBD2 (6 bases). The germline V gene encodes CDR1 SGHNT and CDR2 YYREEE (reference sequence). The CDR3 runs 14 residues. With 4 bases removed from V and 6 bases from J, the gap between germline ends came to 17 bases.

The J gene is TRBJ1-5, the V gene TRBV6-6; 7 bases agree with TRBD1. Germline CDR1 is MNHNY and CDR2 is SVGAGI (reference sequence). With 4 bases clipped from V and 6 bases from J, the junction kept 3 bases outside the gene matches. This CDR3 is built from 13 residues. In nucleotides, the CDR3 is TGTGCCAGCAGTTCAGGGGGGGTTCAGCCCCAGCATTTT. Translating gives CASSSGGVQPQHF.

This clone was seen many times. The DNA for the CDR3 is TGCGCCAGCAGCCAAAAACGACCCGGGACAGGGTCGAGTGAAGCTTTCTTT. It yields the protein CASSQKRPGTGSSEAFF. J is TRBJ1-1 and V is TRBV4-1; 9 bases agree with TRBD1. The germline gives CDR1 MGHRA, CDR2 YSYEKL. Trimming cost V 2 bases and J 7 bases; bases outside gene matches: 14. There are 17 residues in the CDR3.